The clone carrying this T cell receptor (beta chain) was picked up a small number of times. Its antigen remains unidentified. This sample is drawn from a study of identical twins. Regarding the study as a whole: High-abundance cord blood beta clonotypes had fewer insertions; memory repertoires showed none. One should note that invariant MAIT and iNKT cells could partly confound zero-insertion analyses. Modelling underestimated the level of out-of-frame TCR alpha sharing observed in monozygotic twins.

TCRdb reanalysed the 5' RACE reads using MiXCR and keeps one entry per CDR3 protein. Found here are approximately 620,000 distinct CDR3 sequences, approximately 9% of them singletons; the top ten hold 0.85% to 1%. V shed 4 bases and J shed 5 bases, with 11 bases lying between them. Looked up from germline, CDR1 is ENHRY and CDR2 is SYGVKD. CDR3 length: 13 residues. The same data also went into a second study, on yellow fever vaccine responses in identical twins.

The sequence was collected from a woman aged 18-29 years in good health. The chain has TRBV10-3 and TRBJ2-5; the D is unclear. Sequenced input: PBMCs. The CDR3 DNA sequence: TGTGCCATCAGTGGGCAAGTCGTGGAGACCCAGTACTTC. Protein: CAISGQVVETQYF.